Shown below are 7 T cell receptor beta chains from a single sample sequenced in a study of cytomegalovirus exposure and HLA in healthy donors. Researchers ran the PCR with 60 Vbeta and 13 Jbeta primers. The data were produced by immunoSEQ multiplex PCR, yet TCRdb's version contains in-frame clones alone and is incomplete. This table holds approximately 180,000 clones, about 80% found once. The specimen was PBMCs. These receptors were obtained from a woman in her thirties or forties in good health and CMV-seronegative.

This chain joins TRBV11-3 and TRBJ2-1; D perhaps matches TRBD2 (6 bases). This CDR3 region has 15 residues. Germline CDR1 reads SGHNT; CDR2 reads YENEEA. Trimming took 4 bases from V and 10 from J, leaving 20 bases between them. Here the CDR3 DNA reads TGTGCCAGCAGCTCCGAAGGGCAGGGAGGTAGCGAGCAGTTCTTC. Its translation: CASSSEGQGGSEQFF.

J is TRBJ2-1 and V is TRBV9, with D maybe TRBD2 (5 bases). The V and J ends lost 0 bases and 7 bases respectively, with 8 bases between them. Germline V lookup: CDR1 SGDLS, CDR2 YYNGEE. The CDR3 extends over 13 amino acids. CDR3 bases: TGTGCCAGCAGCGTAGCTACGGGGAATGAGCAGTTCTTC. The encoded protein is CASSVATGNEQFF.

This clone was counted a few times. This rearrangement joins TRBV29-1 to TRBJ2-1; D is ambiguous. With 1 base removed from V and 0 bases from J, the gap between germline ends came to 10 bases. The CDR3 length is 15 residues. Looked up from germline, CDR1 is SQVTM and CDR2 is ANQGSEA. The DNA of the CDR3 is TGCAGCGTTGAAGGCGGTGTGATCTCCTACAATGAGCAGTTCTTC. Translating gives CSVEGGVISYNEQFF.

Here the CDR3 reads CASSSNPGGNQPQHF. Here the CDR3 DNA reads TGTGCCAGTAGTTCAAACCCGGGGGGCAATCAGCCCCAGCATTTT. The gene calls are TRBV19 and TRBJ1-5, with D maybe TRBD1 (5 bases). The V end was cut by 5 bases, the J end by 2 bases, with 13 bases between. CDR1 LNHDA and CDR2 SQIVND come from the germline V gene (reference sequence). The CDR3 is made up of 15 amino acids.

J is TRBJ1-5 and V is TRBV10-3; 8 bases map to TRBD1. This CDR3 region has 15 residues. From germline, CDR1 is ENHRY and CDR2 SYGVKD. J lost 1 base, V lost 3 bases, and 2 bases had no gene match. The CDR3 bases are TGTGCCATCAGTGACGGACAGGGAAGCAATCAGCCCCAGCATTTT. Protein product: CAISDGQGSNQPQHF.

This clone showed up just a few times. This chain links TRBV7-2 with TRBJ2-1, with 7 bases that match TRBD2. Losses at the gene ends were 5 bases for V and 9 bases for J; bases not matched to a gene: 7. This CDR3 region has 13 residues. Germline-derived CDR1 and CDR2 are SGHTA and FQGNSA. The CDR3 bases are TGTGCCAGCAGCCAGACAAGCGGGACTGAGCAGTTCTTC. Amino acid sequence: CASSQTSGTEQFF.

The V call is TRBV6-5, the J call TRBJ2-7, with 7 bases aligning to TRBD2. After removal of 5 bases from V and 7 bases from J, the junction contained 14 bases not matched to a gene. The CDR3 extends over 15 amino acids. Germline V lookup: CDR1 MNHEY, CDR2 SVGAGI. The CDR3 DNA reads as TGTGCCAGCAGTAACGGAGGGAGGGCCAGGTGGGAGCAGTACTTC. Amino acid sequence: CASSNGGRARWEQYF.